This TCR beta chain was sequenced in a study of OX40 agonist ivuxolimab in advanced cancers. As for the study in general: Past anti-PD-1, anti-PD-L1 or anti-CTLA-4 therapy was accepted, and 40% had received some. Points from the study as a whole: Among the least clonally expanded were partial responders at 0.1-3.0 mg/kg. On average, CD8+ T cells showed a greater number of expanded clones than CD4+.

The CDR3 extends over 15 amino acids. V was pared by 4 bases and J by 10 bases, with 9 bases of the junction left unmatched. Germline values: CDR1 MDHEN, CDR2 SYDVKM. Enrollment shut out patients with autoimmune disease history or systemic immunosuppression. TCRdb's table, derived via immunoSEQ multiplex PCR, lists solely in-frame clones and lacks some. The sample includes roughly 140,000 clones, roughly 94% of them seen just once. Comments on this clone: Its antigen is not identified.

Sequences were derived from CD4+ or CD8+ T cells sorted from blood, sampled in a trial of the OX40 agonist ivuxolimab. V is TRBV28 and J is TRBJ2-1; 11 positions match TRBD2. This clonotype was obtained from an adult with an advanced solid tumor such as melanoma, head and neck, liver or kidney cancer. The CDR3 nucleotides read TGTGCCAGCAGTTCGACTAGCGGGGCCCCCCCCGAGCAGTTCTTC. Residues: CASSSTSGAPPEQFF.